These 12 T cell receptor beta chains share one sample of origin, sequenced in a study of T cell changes during pregnancy in multiple sclerosis. Profiling relied on immunoSEQ multiplex PCR, and the TCRdb table lists in-frame clones only, not all of them. The table lists tens of thousands of clones, 94% of them singletons. The sequenced sample was CD4+ T cells from peripheral blood mononuclear cells, obtained after pregnancy. The receptors were sampled from a female donor with multiple sclerosis, enrolled in a pregnancy study.

CDR3 amino acids: CASSLAGETGETQYF. The CDR3 DNA sequence: TGTGCCAGCAGCTTGGCCGGGGAGACAGGTGAGACCCAGTACTTC. The V and J genes are TRBV5-4 and TRBJ2-5, with a weak D call TRBD1 (6 bases). CDR3 size: 15 residues. Trimming removed 0 bases from V and 5 bases from J, with 14 bases in between. Germline CDR1 and CDR2: SGHNT and YYREEE (reference sequence).

This clone was recorded once. The rearrangement links TRBV5-1 to TRBJ2-5, with D uncertain. This CDR3 is 14 amino acids long. Trimming removed 3 bases from V and 2 bases from J, with 11 bases in between. CDR1 and CDR2 from the germline V gene are SGHRS and YFSETQ. The CDR3 bases are TGCGCCAGCAGCTCCGACACCACTCAAGAGACCCAGTACTTC. This gives the protein CASSSDTTQETQYF.

The chain uses TRBV5-1 and TRBJ2-7; 7 bases map to TRBD1. The CDR3 length is 16 residues. The germline V gene encodes CDR1 SGHRS and CDR2 YFSETQ. J lost 1 base, V lost 4 bases, and 11 bases had no gene match. The CDR3 nucleotides read TGCGCCAGCAGCCAGGACGTAGGACAGGCTTCCTACGAGCAGTACTTC. Translated: CASSQDVGQASYEQYF. The full variable domain, in which reference TRBV5-1 and TRBJ2-7 provide the parts outside the CDR3, is KAGVTQTPRYLIKTRGQQVTLSCSPISGHRSVSWYQQTPGQGLQFLFEYFSETQRNKGNFPGRFSGRQFSNSRSEMNVSTLELGDSALYLCASSQDVGQASYEQYFGPGTRLTVT.

The genes are TRBV25-1 and TRBJ2-5; D not resolved. Trimming took 10 bases from V and 3 from J, leaving 12 bases between them. The CDR3 covers 12 residues. Germline loops: CDR1 MGHDK, CDR2 SYGVNS. CDR3 region: CAIYLGKETQYF. As DNA, the CDR3 is TGTGCCATTTATCTAGGAAAAGAGACCCAGTACTTC.

The rearrangement uses TRBV7-8 and TRBJ2-1; 7 nucleotides line up with TRBD2. The ends lost 5 bases at V and 12 bases at J; junction bases unmatched: 7. Germline V gene data show CDR1 as SGHVS and CDR2 as FQNEAQ. The CDR3 is made up of 12 amino acids. CDR3 DNA sequence: TGTGCCAGCAGCCTACAGCGGGAACGGCAGTTCTTC. Residues: CASSLQRERQFF. Looking up the rest from reference TRBV7-8 and TRBJ2-1 gives the full variable domain: GAGVSQSPRYKVAKRGQDVALRCDPISGHVSLFWYQQALGQGPEFLTYFQNEAQLDKSGLPSDRFFAERPEGSVSTLKIQRTQQEDSAVYLCASSLQRERQFFGPGTRLTVL.

This clone was seen only a few times. The chain has TRBV4-1 and TRBJ1-1; 7 bases map to TRBD1. Germline V CDR1 and CDR2: MGHRA, YSYEKL. V lost 1 base and J lost 5; bases outside the gene matches: 7. This CDR3 is 15 amino acids long. This chain's CDR3 is CASSQAHRGRTEAFF. DNA for the CDR3: TGCGCCAGCAGCCAAGCTCACAGGGGTCGGACTGAAGCTTTCTTT.

The V call is TRBV6-5, the J call TRBJ2-5, with D perhaps matching TRBD1 (5 bases). The CDR3 runs to 12 residues. Trimming removed 6 bases from V and 2 bases from J, with 7 bases in between. The germline V gene encodes CDR1 MNHEY and CDR2 SVGAGI. The DNA of the CDR3 is TGTGCCAGCAGCGACAGACAAGAGACCCAGTACTTC. Translating it yields CASSDRQETQYF.

The chain joins TRBV4-3 to TRBJ2-3; TRBD2 agrees at 12 bases. Trimming removed 1 base from V and 6 bases from J; junction bases left unmatched: 17. This CDR3 spans 20 amino acids. CDR1 LGHNA and CDR2 YSLEER come from the germline V gene. The DNA of the CDR3 is TGCGCCAGCAGCCAAGTACGCTTCGGACTAGCGGGACACAAAGGTGATACGCAGTATTTT. Translation: CASSQVRFGLAGHKGDTQYF.

The J gene is TRBJ2-1, the V gene TRBV28; 8 bases align to TRBD1. This CDR3 comprises 15 residues. Germline CDR1 MDHEN, CDR2 SYDVKM. V was pared by 6 bases and J by 1 base, with 5 bases of the junction left unmatched. Here the CDR3 DNA reads TGTGCCAGCAGACCTTACAGGGGGTCCTACAATGAGCAGTTCTTC. This encodes CASRPYRGSYNEQFF.

Of note for this clone: The junction shows a germline mismatch at one end, possibly a read error. The gene calls are TRBV5-6 and TRBJ2-5, with unresolved D. The CDR3 loop spans 14 amino acids. Germline CDR1 is SGHDT and CDR2 is YYEEEE. The chain's CDR3 is CASSLVSVKEAQYF. In nucleotides, the CDR3 is TGTGCCAGCAGCTTGGTCTCCGTAAAAGAGGCCCAGTACTTC.

CDR3: CASIPQGGANTGELFF. CDR3 sequence (DNA): TGTGCCAGCATTCCCCAGGGAGGGGCCAACACCGGGGAGCTGTTTTTT. This sequence joins TRBV2 and TRBJ2-2; TRBD2 matches 7 bases. V trimming: 7 bases; J trimming: 2 bases; junction bases outside the gene matches: 10. From germline, CDR1 is SNHLY and CDR2 FYNNEI. The CDR3 has 16 residues.

The chain combines TRBV7-9 with TRBJ1-4; TRBD1 might be the D (6 bases). The CDR3 has 15 residues. CDR1 is SEHNR, CDR2 FQNEAQ, per germline (reference sequence). Trimming took 3 bases from V and 2 from J, leaving 10 bases between them. CDR3 sequence: CASSFPGATNEKLFF. CDR3 in DNA: TGTGCCAGCAGCTTTCCAGGGGCGACTAATGAAAAACTGTTTTTT.